The 27 T cell receptor beta chains below all came from one sample that was sequenced in a study of blood T cells in healthy people across ages. Next came a second PCR, run for about 7 to 12 cycles, which used a sample-barcoded 5' primer along with a J-beta primer mix. MiXCR, run by TCRdb on the 5' RACE reads, gives a single entry per CDR3 protein. In the table there are about 1.5 million distinct CDR3 sequences, approximately 39% of which are singletons. Sample: blood. The receptors originated from a woman aged 18 to 35 in good health.

This clonotype has a single count. The V and J genes are TRBV27 and TRBJ2-2; the D is unclear. V lost 5 bases and J lost 6, with 10 bases in between. Germline CDR1 is MNHEY and CDR2 is SMNVEV (reference sequence). There are 13 residues in the CDR3. Here the CDR3 reads CASSGWVAGELFF. In nucleotides, the CDR3 is TGTGCCAGCAGTGGGTGGGTGGCCGGGGAGCTGTTTTTT.

The chain joins TRBV7-8 to TRBJ2-1; 12 nucleotides match TRBD2. The CDR3 is 17 amino acids. V shed 2 bases and J 8 bases; nucleotides not matched to a gene: 10. Germline CDR1 reads SGHVS; CDR2 reads FQNEAQ. The CDR3 here is CASSLPRLAGGRYEQFF. The CDR3 DNA reads as TGTGCCAGCAGCTTACCCCGCCTAGCGGGAGGGCGTTATGAGCAGTTCTTC.

This chain connects TRBV20-1 to TRBJ1-2; 12 nucleotides agree with TRBD1. Trimming at V came to 6 bases and at J to 3 bases, leaving 8 bases not matched to a gene. Per the germline V gene, CDR1 is DFQATT and CDR2 is SNEGSKA (reference sequence). CDR3 length: 15 amino acids. The CDR3: CSAKGTGGVDYGYTF. CDR3 nucleotide sequence: TGCAGTGCCAAGGGGACAGGGGGCGTGGACTATGGCTACACCTTC.

In the case of this clonotype: At one end, the junction sequence differs from germline, possibly due to a read error. This chain joins TRBV7-9 and TRBJ1-2, with 11 bases matching TRBD1. In germline, CDR1 is SEHNR, CDR2 FQNEAQ (reference sequence). The CDR3 spans 15 residues. CDR3 DNA sequence: TGTGCCAGCAGCTGGGGACAGGGGGTGGCCTATGTCTACACCTTC. This sequence encodes CASSWGQGVAYVYTF.

V is TRBV29-1 and J is TRBJ2-5; D uncertain. V was cut by 7 bases and J by 2 bases, with 14 bases left in between. The germline gives CDR1 SQVTM, CDR2 ANQGSEA. The CDR3 runs to 13 residues. The CDR3 spells CSGAVAVQETQYF. CDR3 sequence (DNA): TGCAGCGGGGCAGTGGCGGTACAAGAGACCCAGTACTTC.

This sequence joins TRBV5-1 and TRBJ1-6; D gene unclear. The CDR3 loop spans 13 amino acids. Trimming pared 2 bases from V and 5 bases from J, leaving 5 bases between. In germline, CDR1 is SGHRS, CDR2 YFSETQ. CDR3 protein: CASSLMNNSPLHF. The CDR3 DNA reads as TGCGCCAGCAGCTTAATGAATAATTCACCCCTCCACTTT.

The V and J genes are TRBV20-1 and TRBJ2-6; D uncertain. The V end lost 2 bases, the J end lost 2 bases, and 4 bases lay between the germline ends. The CDR3 covers 13 residues. CDR1 is DFQATT, CDR2 SNEGSKA, per germline (reference sequence). Written as DNA, the CDR3 is TGCAGTGCTAGAATACCTGGGGCCAACGTCCTGACTTTC. Residues: CSARIPGANVLTF.

The rearrangement joins TRBV20-1 to TRBJ2-5; 9 bases match TRBD2. The CDR3 contains 15 residues. Trimming took 5 bases from V and 11 from J; bases not matched to a gene: 18. Per germline, CDR1 DFQATT and CDR2 SNEGSKA (reference sequence). CDR3 in amino acids: CSAPTIAGVYNEQYF. CDR3 DNA: TGCAGTGCTCCTACTATAGCGGGAGTGTACAATGAGCAGTACTTC.

This clonotype was counted at least ten times. The chain is built from TRBV29-1 and TRBJ2-1, with D unresolved. The V gene's germline CDR1 is SQVTM and CDR2 ANQGSEA. The CDR3 runs to 12 residues. Trimming pared 6 bases from V and 4 bases from J, leaving 10 bases between. The CDR3 DNA reads as TGCAGCGTCACGGACCGATACAATGAGCAGTTCTTC. Protein: CSVTDRYNEQFF.

V usage is TRBV20-1 and J usage is TRBJ1-2, with a tentative D call TRBD1 (5 bases). The CDR3 loop spans 13 amino acids. Germline CDR1 and CDR2: DFQATT and SNEGSKA (reference sequence). The V gene lost 0 bases and the J gene lost 4 bases, with 9 bases spanning the gap. CDR3 DNA: TGCAGTGCTAGAGAGGGGGGGGGCTATGGCTACACCTTC. Protein product: CSAREGGGYGYTF.

This clonotype showed up just a few times. As DNA, the CDR3 is TGCAGCGTTCGGGACAGGGGGCGCATTAATGAGCAGTTCTTC. Translation gives CSVRDRGRINEQFF. V gene TRBV29-1 combines with J gene TRBJ2-1; TRBD1 matches at 12 bases. This CDR3 region has 14 residues. Germline V lookup: CDR1 SQVTM, CDR2 ANQGSEA. V shed 5 bases, J shed 7 bases, and the junction held 6 bases outside the gene matches.

The rearrangement links TRBV12-3 or TRBV12-4 to TRBJ2-1, with 14 bases matching TRBD2. The CDR3 length is 17 residues. V was clipped by 4 bases and J by 6 bases; unmatched bases: 8. The DNA of the CDR3 is TGTGCCAGCAGTTGGACTAGCGGGAGGATGCCGGTCAATGAGCAGTTCTTC. Translating it yields CASSWTSGRMPVNEQFF.

This clonotype occurred many times. V and J are TRBV29-1 and TRBJ2-3, with D unresolved. Trimming shortened V by 0 bases and J by 6 bases, and 10 bases separated the two germline ends. Looked up from germline, CDR1 is SQVTM and CDR2 is ANQGSEA. The CDR3 has 13 amino acids. The chain's CDR3 is CSVEDHEEDTQYF. The CDR3 nucleotides read TGCAGCGTTGAAGATCACGAGGAGGATACGCAGTATTTT.

The chain couples TRBV7-2 to TRBJ1-4, with TRBD1 matching over 9 bases. J was trimmed by 6 bases and V by 4 bases; bases with no gene match: 9. This CDR3 contains 16 residues. Germline CDR1 and CDR2: SGHTA and FQGNSA. The CDR3: CASSSMKTGGYEKLFF. The CDR3 DNA sequence: TGTGCCAGCAGCTCGATGAAGACAGGGGGGTATGAAAAACTGTTTTTT.

This clonotype was counted only a few times. The rearrangement joins TRBV10-3 to TRBJ1-1; TRBD1 might be the D (6 bases). CDR1 is ENHRY and CDR2 is SYGVKD in the germline V gene. V lost 5 bases to trimming and J lost 0 bases, with 13 bases between them. There are 15 residues in the CDR3. The CDR3 DNA sequence: TGTGCCATCAGTCAGGGGCTCCGCATGAACACTGAAGCTTTCTTT. It yields the protein CAISQGLRMNTEAFF.

In its sample, this clonotype was seen a few times. V gene TRBV4-2 combines with J gene TRBJ2-5, with D hard to call. The CDR3 spans 12 residues. Germline V CDR1 and CDR2: LGHNA, YNFKEQ. The germline V and J ends were trimmed by 2 bases and 11 bases, with 12 bases remaining between them. CDR3 protein: CASSQMSDEQYF. Written as DNA, the CDR3 is TGTGCCAGCAGCCAAATGAGCGATGAGCAGTACTTC.

This clonotype was seen only a few times. The rearrangement links TRBV4-3 to TRBJ2-7, with 9 bases fitting TRBD2. This CDR3 comprises 16 residues. V dropped 3 bases and J dropped 2; count of bases not matched to a gene: 8. Germline V gene data show CDR1 as LGHNA and CDR2 as YSLEER. CDR3 protein: CASSHRHAGGPYEQYF. The DNA of the CDR3 is TGCGCCAGCAGCCACAGACATGCGGGGGGGCCCTACGAGCAGTACTTC.

V usage is TRBV20-1 and J usage is TRBJ2-2, with a weak D call TRBD2 (5 bases). V shed 3 bases and J shed 0 bases, with 11 bases lying between them. The germline V gene has CDR1 DFQATT and CDR2 SNEGSKA (reference sequence). This CDR3 comprises 15 residues. The CDR3 protein is CSARRTDANTGELFF. In DNA form, the CDR3 reads TGCAGTGCTAGGCGGACTGACGCGAACACCGGGGAGCTGTTTTTT.

A few counts support this clonotype. The chain combines TRBV6-2 or TRBV6-3 with TRBJ2-2; unclear D gene. The CDR3 has 13 amino acids. In germline, CDR1 is MNHEY, CDR2 SVGEGT. V shed 7 bases and J shed 2 bases, with 8 bases lying between them. CDR3 residues: CASKEINTGELFF. The CDR3 DNA sequence: TGTGCCAGCAAGGAGATTAACACCGGGGAGCTGTTTTTT.

The chain employs TRBV7-2 and TRBJ2-3; TRBD2 matches 8 bases. The length of the CDR3 is 17 residues. The germline gives CDR1 SGHTA, CDR2 FQGNSA. V was clipped by 5 bases and J by 2 bases; unmatched bases: 12. This chain's CDR3 is CASSPQRRGVPTDTQYF. CDR3 DNA: TGTGCCAGCAGCCCCCAGAGGCGGGGGGTTCCCACAGATACGCAGTATTTT. Full variable domain (outside the CDR3, taken from reference TRBV7-2 and TRBJ2-3): GAGVSQSPSNKVTEKGKDVELRCDPISGHTALYWYRQSLGQGLEFLIYFQGNSAPDKSGLPSDRFSAERTGGSVSTLTIQRTQQEDSAVYLCASSPQRRGVPTDTQYFGPGTRLTVL.

The genes are TRBV6-5 and TRBJ1-1; 7 bases fit TRBD1. The CDR3 loop spans 14 amino acids. Losses at the gene ends were 6 bases for V and 2 bases for J; bases not matched to a gene: 6. CDR1 is MNHEY, CDR2 SVGAGI, per germline. The CDR3 here is CASRSYRGNTEAFF. The CDR3 DNA is TGTGCCAGCAGGTCCTACAGGGGAAACACTGAAGCTTTCTTT.

This chain connects TRBV20-1 to TRBJ1-4, with 8 bases lining up with TRBD1. With 0 bases clipped from V and 6 bases from J, the junction kept 6 bases outside the gene matches. The CDR3 is made up of 15 amino acids. Germline CDR1 and CDR2: DFQATT and SNEGSKA (reference sequence). The CDR3 DNA sequence: TGCAGTGCTAGAGATCGAACAGGGGGGTATGAAAAACTGTTTTTT. Residues: CSARDRTGGYEKLFF.

This clonotype was recorded once. J is TRBJ1-2 and V is TRBV10-2, with a weak D call TRBD1 (5 bases). The germline V gene encodes CDR1 WSHSY and CDR2 SAAADI. With 0 bases removed from V and 6 bases from J, the gap between germline ends came to 17 bases. The CDR3 is made up of 16 amino acids. CDR3 residues: CASSESVPGLINGYTF. For the CDR3, the DNA is TGCGCCAGCAGTGAGTCGGTCCCGGGACTGATAAATGGCTACACCTTC.

This chain joins TRBV3-1 and TRBJ2-2; unclear D gene. The CDR3 is 14 amino acids. Germline CDR1 reads LGHDT; CDR2 reads YNNKEL (reference sequence). V gave up 5 bases and J gave up 0 bases, with 7 bases separating them. CDR3 sequence reads: CASSSYPNTGELFF. The CDR3 nucleotides are TGTGCCAGCAGCTCCTACCCGAACACCGGGGAGCTGTTTTTT.

V gene TRBV13 combines with J gene TRBJ2-4, with D perhaps TRBD2 (6 bases). The germline gives CDR1 PRHDT, CDR2 FYEKMQ (reference sequence). The CDR3 totals 14 residues. The ends were cut back, 0 bases at V and 13 bases at J, with 16 bases in the middle. The CDR3 spells CASSLGRMSGEQYF. In DNA form, the CDR3 reads TGTGCCAGCAGCTTAGGTAGGATGTCGGGGGAGCAGTACTTC.

The V call is TRBV18, the J call TRBJ1-2, with no clear D. The CDR3 loop spans 14 amino acids. Germline CDR1 KGHSH, CDR2 LQKENI. Deletions cut 0 bases from V and 3 bases from J, with 8 bases between. The CDR3 region is CASSPPSQYYGYTF. The CDR3 DNA is TGTGCCAGCTCACCACCGAGCCAGTACTATGGCTACACCTTC. Combining the CDR3 with reference TRBV18 and TRBJ1-2 gives the whole variable domain NAGVMQNPRHLVRRRGQEARLRCSPMKGHSHVYWYRQLPEEGLKFMVYLQKENIIDESGMPKERFSAEFPKEGPSILRIQQVVRGDSAAYFCASSPPSQYYGYTFGSGTRLTVV.

This clonotype was detected a few times. This rearrangement joins TRBV2 to TRBJ1-1; tentative D call: TRBD1 (5 bases). This CDR3 region has 15 residues. Germline V gene data show CDR1 as SNHLY and CDR2 as FYNNEI. The germline V and J ends were trimmed by 6 bases and 3 bases, with 17 bases remaining between them. The CDR3 DNA sequence: TGTGCCAGCAGCCTTGCCCCTCCAGGGTACACTGAAGCTTTCTTT. Its translation: CASSLAPPGYTEAFF. Complete variable domain (other parts from reference TRBV2 and TRBJ1-1): EPEVTQTPSHQVTQMGQEVILRCVPISNHLYFYWYRQILGQKVEFLVSFYNNEISEKSEIFDDQFSVERPDGSNFTLKIRSTKLEDSAMYFCASSLAPPGYTEAFFGQGTRLTVV.